Listed below are T cell receptor beta chains from one sample, sequenced in a study of blood T cells in healthy people across ages. TCRdb reprocessed the 5' RACE reads with MiXCR, giving one entry per CDR3 protein. The data show 780,000 or so distinct CDR3 sequences, about 56% seen once. The sequenced sample consisted of blood. The receptors derive from a man in his forties or fifties in good health. Both conserved end residues are part of each CDR3. D genes are given only for firm matches. Clone size, where shown, is once, few, many, or a class for clones that have expanded.

J gene: TRBJ2-5; D gene: TRBD2; clone size: -; V gene: TRBV5-5; CDR3 length: 15; CDR3 protein: CASSPTSGSEGEQYF; CDR3 DNA: TGTGCCAGCAGCCCGACTAGCGGGAGTGAGGGTGAGCAGTACTTC
J gene: TRBJ2-3; D gene: TRBD1; clone size: few; V gene: TRBV7-9; CDR3 length: 15; CDR3 protein: CASSSGDRGFDTQYF; CDR3 DNA: TGTGCCAGCAGTTCAGGGGACAGGGGATTTGATACGCAGTATTTT
J gene: TRBJ2-1; D gene: -; clone size: -; V gene: TRBV7-2; CDR3 length: 13; CDR3 protein: CASSYFRFGEQFF; CDR3 DNA: TGTGCCAGTAGTTACTTTAGATTCGGTGAGCAGTTCTTC
J gene: TRBJ1-2; D gene: TRBD1; clone size: -; V gene: TRBV7-2; CDR3 length: 15; CDR3 protein: CASSQSDRGSSPYTF; CDR3 DNA: TGTGCCAGCAGCCAATCGGACAGGGGGTCGTCCCCCTACACCTTC
J gene: TRBJ2-6; D gene: -; clone size: -; V gene: TRBV29-1; CDR3 length: 18; CDR3 protein: CSVEDGRGRRAGANVLTF; CDR3 DNA: TGCAGCGTTGAAGACGGCAGGGGAAGGCGTGCTGGGGCCAACGTCCTGACTTTC
J gene: TRBJ2-5; D gene: -; clone size: few; V gene: TRBV27; CDR3 length: 13; CDR3 protein: CASSPFFRETQYF; CDR3 DNA: TGTGCCAGCAGTCCCTTCTTCAGGGAGACCCAGTACTTC
J gene: TRBJ2-4; D gene: -; clone size: -; V gene: TRBV9; CDR3 length: 16; CDR3 protein: CASSVSGAGTKNIQYF; CDR3 DNA: TGTGCCAGCAGCGTGTCAGGGGCCGGAACCAAAAACATTCAGTACTTC
J gene: TRBJ2-4; D gene: -; clone size: few; V gene: TRBV12-3/TRBV12-4; CDR3 length: 14; CDR3 protein: CASSYGIAKNIQYF; CDR3 DNA: TGTGCCAGCAGTTATGGGATAGCCAAAAACATTCAGTACTTC
J gene: TRBJ2-1; D gene: -; clone size: many; V gene: TRBV5-1; CDR3 length: 17; CDR3 protein: CASPTCARESGSIEQFF; CDR3 DNA: TGCGCCAGCCCCACGTGCGCACGGGAATCCGGGTCCATTGAGCAGTTCTTC
J gene: TRBJ2-3; D gene: -; clone size: -; V gene: TRBV11-2; CDR3 length: 13; CDR3 protein: CASSLSVTDTQYF; CDR3 DNA: TGTGCCAGCAGCTTAAGTGTCACAGATACGCAGTATTTT
J gene: TRBJ2-1; D gene: TRBD2; clone size: -; V gene: TRBV7-9; CDR3 length: 15; CDR3 protein: CASSTRLARYNEQFF; CDR3 DNA: TGTGCCAGCAGCACCCGACTAGCCCGATACAATGAGCAGTTCTTC
J gene: TRBJ2-5; D gene: TRBD2; clone size: -; V gene: TRBV6-2/TRBV6-3; CDR3 length: 14; CDR3 protein: CASSYVTSGETQYF; CDR3 DNA: TGTGCCAGCAGTTACGTTACTAGCGGAGAGACCCAGTACTTC
J gene: TRBJ2-1; D gene: TRBD1; clone size: -; V gene: TRBV6-5; CDR3 length: 16; CDR3 protein: CASRSRGDRVYNEQFF; CDR3 DNA: TGTGCCAGCAGGTCAAGAGGGGACAGAGTGTACAATGAGCAGTTCTTC
J gene: TRBJ2-1; D gene: TRBD2; clone size: few; V gene: TRBV5-5; CDR3 length: 17; CDR3 protein: CASSLAIRLADNNEQFF; CDR3 DNA: TGTGCCAGCAGCTTGGCCATCAGACTAGCGGATAACAATGAGCAGTTCTTC
J gene: TRBJ1-2; D gene: -; clone size: -; V gene: TRBV14; CDR3 length: 13; CDR3 protein: CASSPRLQSGYTF; CDR3 DNA: TGTGCCAGCAGCCCAAGATTACAATCGGGCTACACCTTC
J gene: TRBJ1-4; D gene: TRBD1; clone size: -; V gene: TRBV30; CDR3 length: 18; CDR3 protein: CAWSEWTGGSAANEKLFF; CDR3 DNA: TGTGCCTGGAGTGAGTGGACAGGGGGCAGTGCGGCTAATGAAAAACTGTTTTTT
J gene: TRBJ2-3; D gene: -; clone size: few; V gene: TRBV27; CDR3 length: 16; CDR3 protein: CASTHIDFRDTDTQYF; CDR3 DNA: TGTGCCAGCACCCACATCGACTTCCGGGACACAGATACGCAGTATTTT
J gene: TRBJ2-5; D gene: -; clone size: -; V gene: TRBV6-1; CDR3 length: 11; CDR3 protein: CASELRETQYF; CDR3 DNA: TGTGCCAGCGAGCTTCGAGAGACCCAGTACTTC
J gene: TRBJ2-3; D gene: TRBD1; clone size: few; V gene: TRBV25-1; CDR3 length: 16; CDR3 protein: CASSEIRTGDADTQYF; CDR3 DNA: TGTGCCAGCAGTGAAATCCGGACAGGGGACGCAGATACGCAGTATTTT
J gene: TRBJ2-3; D gene: TRBD2; clone size: -; V gene: TRBV27; CDR3 length: 16; CDR3 protein: CASSKTSGRGPDTQYF; CDR3 DNA: TGTGCCAGCAGTAAGACTAGCGGGAGGGGCCCAGATACGCAGTATTTT
J gene: TRBJ2-7; D gene: TRBD1; clone size: -; V gene: TRBV5-1; CDR3 length: 15; CDR3 protein: CASSWTGGGAYEQYF; CDR3 DNA: TGCGCCAGCAGCTGGACAGGGGGCGGGGCCTACGAGCAGTACTTC
J gene: TRBJ2-5; D gene: TRBD2; clone size: few; V gene: TRBV11-1; CDR3 length: 18; CDR3 protein: CASSSRTSGGTAQETQYF; CDR3 DNA: TGTGCCAGCAGCTCACGGACTAGCGGGGGGACCGCCCAAGAGACCCAGTACTTC
J gene: TRBJ2-1; D gene: TRBD2; clone size: -; V gene: TRBV7-2; CDR3 length: 15; CDR3 protein: CASSATVLAGGEQFF; CDR3 DNA: TGTGCCAGCAGCGCAACCGTACTAGCGGGGGGTGAGCAGTTCTTC
J gene: TRBJ2-7; D gene: TRBD1; clone size: few; V gene: TRBV12-3/TRBV12-4; CDR3 length: 16; CDR3 protein: CASSFLSGTDNNEQYF; CDR3 DNA: TGTGCCAGCAGTTTTCTCTCCGGGACAGATAACAACGAGCAGTACTTC
J gene: TRBJ2-3; D gene: TRBD2; clone size: -; V gene: TRBV20-1; CDR3 length: 14; CDR3 protein: CSAVTVVAGDTQYF; CDR3 DNA: TGCAGTGCTGTGACGGTAGTAGCGGGTGACACGCAGTATTTT
J gene: TRBJ1-2; D gene: TRBD1; clone size: -; V gene: TRBV6-1; CDR3 length: 18; CDR3 protein: CASRALSPRQGRGYGYTF; CDR3 DNA: TGTGCCAGCAGAGCCCTTAGTCCCCGACAGGGGCGCGGCTATGGCTACACCTTC
J gene: TRBJ2-1; D gene: TRBD1; clone size: -; V gene: TRBV20-1; CDR3 length: 13; CDR3 protein: CSATRDRVNEQFF; CDR3 DNA: TGCAGTGCTACCCGGGACAGGGTTAATGAGCAGTTCTTC
J gene: TRBJ2-1; D gene: -; clone size: few; V gene: TRBV7-3; CDR3 length: 12; CDR3 protein: CASRFSGREQFF; CDR3 DNA: TGTGCCAGCAGGTTCAGTGGGAGAGAGCAGTTCTTC
J gene: TRBJ1-1; D gene: TRBD1; clone size: -; V gene: TRBV5-1; CDR3 length: 16; CDR3 protein: CASGTVVTGSGTEAFF; CDR3 DNA: TGCGCCAGCGGCACAGTGGTGACAGGGTCGGGCACTGAAGCTTTCTTT
J gene: TRBJ1-2; D gene: TRBD1; clone size: -; V gene: TRBV27; CDR3 length: 15; CDR3 protein: CASSFGGTAISGYTF; CDR3 DNA: TGTGCCAGCAGTTTCGGAGGGACAGCAATAAGTGGCTACACCTTC
J gene: TRBJ2-6; D gene: -; clone size: many; V gene: TRBV6-1; CDR3 length: 15; CDR3 protein: CASAAGSSGANVLTF; CDR3 DNA: TGTGCCAGCGCCGCCGGAAGCTCTGGGGCCAACGTCCTGACTTTC
J gene: TRBJ2-3; D gene: TRBD2; clone size: few; V gene: TRBV7-2; CDR3 length: 17; CDR3 protein: CASSTNRGTGGTDTQYF; CDR3 DNA: TGTGCCAGCAGCACCAACCGTGGGACGGGGGGAACAGATACGCAGTATTTT
J gene: TRBJ2-3; D gene: TRBD2; clone size: -; V gene: TRBV5-1; CDR3 length: 15; CDR3 protein: CASNPLPGGTDTQYF; CDR3 DNA: TGCGCCAGCAACCCTCTTCCGGGGGGTACAGATACGCAGTATTTT
J gene: TRBJ2-3; D gene: TRBD2; clone size: few; V gene: TRBV4-2; CDR3 length: 14; CDR3 protein: CASSGLASSDTQYF; CDR3 DNA: TGTGCCAGCAGCGGACTAGCCAGTTCAGATACGCAGTATTTT
J gene: TRBJ2-1; D gene: -; clone size: -; V gene: TRBV29-1; CDR3 length: 14; CDR3 protein: CSVEKRGSYNEQFF; CDR3 DNA: TGCAGCGTTGAAAAGCGTGGCTCCTACAATGAGCAGTTCTTC
J gene: TRBJ2-7; D gene: -; clone size: -; V gene: TRBV6-5; CDR3 length: 13; CDR3 protein: CASNGAAAYEQYF; CDR3 DNA: TGTGCCAGCAATGGAGCAGCCGCCTACGAGCAGTACTTC
J gene: TRBJ1-6; D gene: TRBD1; clone size: few; V gene: TRBV30; CDR3 length: 14; CDR3 protein: CAWKAQGAASPLHF; CDR3 DNA: TGTGCCTGGAAGGCGCAGGGGGCGGCTTCACCCCTCCACTTT
J gene: TRBJ2-5; D gene: TRBD1; clone size: few; V gene: TRBV4-3; CDR3 length: 14; CDR3 protein: CASSKTGAQETQYF; CDR3 DNA: TGCGCCAGCAGCAAGACAGGGGCACAAGAGACCCAGTACTTC
J gene: TRBJ2-4; D gene: -; clone size: few; V gene: TRBV6-5; CDR3 length: 12; CDR3 protein: CASRIPGDIQYF; CDR3 DNA: TGTGCCAGCAGGATCCCTGGGGACATTCAGTACTTC
J gene: TRBJ2-7; D gene: TRBD2; clone size: -; V gene: TRBV6-1; CDR3 length: 15; CDR3 protein: CASRQEAGAFHEQYF; CDR3 DNA: TGTGCCAGCAGGCAAGAAGCGGGAGCGTTCCACGAGCAGTACTTC
J gene: TRBJ2-7; D gene: TRBD1; clone size: -; V gene: TRBV7-9; CDR3 length: 16; CDR3 protein: CASSHTGTGVSYEQYF; CDR3 DNA: TGTGCCAGCAGTCATACCGGGACAGGGGTCTCCTACGAGCAGTACTTC
J gene: TRBJ2-7; D gene: TRBD1; clone size: -; V gene: TRBV20-1; CDR3 length: 14; CDR3 protein: CSALRPGQGYEQYF; CDR3 DNA: TGCAGTGCTTTACGACCGGGACAGGGCTACGAGCAGTACTTC
J gene: TRBJ2-3; D gene: -; clone size: -; V gene: TRBV7-8; CDR3 length: 14; CDR3 protein: CASSLTNRADTQYF; CDR3 DNA: TGTGCCAGCAGCTTAACAAACAGGGCTGATACGCAGTATTTT
J gene: TRBJ2-5; D gene: -; clone size: once; V gene: TRBV24-1; CDR3 length: 13; CDR3 protein: CATSPSGQETQYF; CDR3 DNA: TGTGCCACCAGTCCCAGCGGGCAAGAGACCCAGTACTTC
J gene: TRBJ2-2; D gene: TRBD1; clone size: -; V gene: TRBV20-1; CDR3 length: 14; CDR3 protein: CSALDRGPTGELFF; CDR3 DNA: TGCAGTGCTCTGGACAGGGGCCCCACCGGGGAGCTGTTTTTT